This TCR beta chain emerged from a study of T cell responses to AZD1222 COVID-19 vaccine. In germline, CDR1 is MNHEY, CDR2 SVGAGI. V was pared by 4 bases and J by 1 base, with 7 bases between. This CDR3 region has 13 residues. A remark on this clone: Other DNA sequences of this sample code for an identical CDR3.

This table comes from immunoSEQ multiplex PCR, and its TCRdb copy is limited to in-frame clones, with some not included. This sample has under 200,000 clones, with just over 90% found just once. The chain combines TRBV6-5 with TRBJ1-1; D remains unclear. This specimen was peripheral blood, taken on day 0 of MenACWY control vaccination. The receptor was isolated from an adult in good health. The CDR3 loop reads CASSSRRNTEAFF. The CDR3 DNA reads as TGTGCCAGCAGTTCCCGACGGAACACTGAAGCTTTCTTT.